This TCR beta chain derives from a study of T-cell memory formation after mild COVID-19 (dated by TCRdb to the early 2020s). Notes on the research overall: Most TCR sequence clusters were specific to one of the two donors. T-cell clones expanding and contracting after mild COVID-19 in two donors were tracked by longitudinal TCRalpha and TCRbeta repertoire sequencing. Two young, previously healthy adult volunteers, one female and one male, were included in the cohort.

PBMCs were isolated by Ficoll-Paque density gradient centrifugation. The sequencing machine was an Illumina NovaSeq 6000. Using 5'RACE with constant-segment primers, TCRalpha and TCRbeta cDNA libraries were constructed, with sample barcodes and unique molecular identifiers added in the process. RNA was extracted from every sample with Trizol reagent. Libraries were amplified in two PCR steps, with a second sample barcode and Illumina TruSeq adapters added in the second step. Libraries were sequenced on an Illumina NovaSeq with 2 x 150 bp paired-end reads. The paper's data handling went like this. With migec v1.2.7, reads were demultiplexed and then collapsed into UMI-guided consensus sequences. With mixcr v2.1.11, UMI consensuses were aligned to TRA and TRB V and J templates and assembled into clonotypes. A clonotype was counted as expanded or contracted only when both edgeR and NoisET called the clonotype significant, with the noise models trained on biological replicates. For edgeR calls, the thresholds were a false discovery rate-adjusted p below 0.01 and a log2 fold-change of 1. PCA with hierarchical clustering of max-normalized trajectories of the 1000 most abundant clonotypes was used as exploratory dynamics analysis. The CD4 or CD8 phenotype of responding clones was assigned using the separately sequenced CD4+ and CD8+ repertoires. TCRdb ran its own pipeline on the public reads, namely fastp trimming at Q25 and MiXCR clone calling, and kept in-frame beta chains. Here each entry gathers all rows of one CDR3 protein and keeps the most common genes and DNA. Here the V and J calls rest on TCRdb's processing, not on the authors' analysis. The table for this sample lists about 470,000 distinct CDR3 sequences; 18% of them were counted only once. The ten largest clones take up 9% to 15% of the sample.

The study at large found these results: The study included only a couple of mild cases, and larger cohorts that include severe cases with pre-infection samples were judged to be necessary. Some responding clones were detected in pre-infection memory, suggesting pre-existing cross-reactive memory T cells joined the SARS-CoV-2 response. From day 15 to 85, contracting clones showed balanced CD4/CD8 phenotypes, whereas a second wave of clones that expanded from day 15 to 37 leaned towards CD4+. The second-wave clones that peaked on day 37 were not confirmed to be SARS-CoV-2 specific. Contracting CD4+ clones were located mainly in the CM and EM memory subsets, whereas CD8+ clones were found to be enriched in EMRA.

This clonotype has ten or more counts. Its antigen is unknown. Base qualities are not provided; no much larger clone lies one nucleotide away. There are 16 amino acids in the CDR3, from cysteine to phenylalanine inclusive. Only the CDR3 part of the read is kept: 48 bases, read in frame from the first base. Trimming at the junction amounts to 3 bases on V and 7 bases on J, and the germline ends lie 22 bases apart. The CDR1 and CDR2 encoded by the germline V gene are MGHRA and YSYEKL. Sequencing was performed on PBMCs or a T cell subset sorted from them (not recorded which). This chain joins TRBV4-1 to TRBJ2-7; perhaps TRBD1 is the D gene, with 6 bases matching. This TCR derives from an adult woman who had mild COVID-19 (a few samples of this study predate the infection). The sample titles of this study are shuffled in the database, so cell type and time point are left out; the donor was told from shared clones. CDR3 reads: CASSQSRDTLRGEQYF. The nucleotide sequence is TGCGCCAGCAGCCAGTCCCGGGACACTCTGCGTGGAGAGCAGTACTTC.